Listed below are T cell receptor beta chains from one sample, sequenced in a study of blood T cell repertoires in COVID-19. Sequenced by immunoSEQ multiplex PCR; TCRdb stores in-frame clones only, minus some. The sample shows roughly 700,000 clones, 80% to 90% of them seen only once. The sequenced material came from peripheral blood. These receptor sequences come from a woman under 30 with acute or convalescent COVID-19. Each CDR3 is given with its conserved first and last residue. A D gene is named only where the DNA matches it firmly. Clone size appears in some rows only: once, few, many, or a class for an expanded clone.

abundance	v_gene	j_gene	d_gene	len	CDR3aa	CDR3nt
once	TRBV4-3	TRBJ1-6	TRBD1	14	CASRWDRGNSPLHF	TGCGCCAGCCGGTGGGACAGGGGGAATTCACCCCTCCACTTT
.	TRBV5-1	TRBJ1-2	TRBD1	15	CASSLGTGGNYGYTF	TGCGCCAGCAGCTTGGGAACAGGGGGGAACTATGGCTACACCTTC
few	TRBV28	TRBJ1-5	.	15	CASSLPGELNQPQHF	TGTGCCAGCAGTTTACCAGGGGAGTTAAATCAGCCCCAGCATTTT
once	TRBV7-3	TRBJ2-2	.	17	CASSLTGGLANTGELFF	TGTGCCAGCAGCTTAACGGGGGGTTTAGCGAACACCGGGGAGCTGTTTTTT
.	TRBV27	TRBJ2-7	TRBD2	14	CASGAGGSSYEQYF	TGTGCCAGCGGGGCGGGGGGGTCTTCCTACGAGCAGTACTTC
.	TRBV24-1	TRBJ2-1	.	14	CATSDTSLYNEQFF	TGTGCCACCAGTGATACCTCTCTATACAATGAGCAGTTCTTC
.	TRBV18	TRBJ1-2	.	13	CASSPPALYGYTF	TGTGCCAGCTCACCACCGGCCCTTTATGGCTACACCTTC
once	TRBV7-9	TRBJ2-7	.	14	CASSPGGGGYEQYF	TGTGCCAGCAGCCCGGGGGGCGGGGGCTACGAGCAGTACTTC
.	TRBV5-4	TRBJ1-1	.	15	CASSGRRGGHTEAFF	TGTGCCAGCAGCGGCCGTAGGGGGGGGCACACTGAAGCTTTCTTT
.	TRBV18	TRBJ2-2	TRBD1	17	CASSDRGLNPNTGELFF	TGTGCCAGCTCGGACAGGGGGCTTAACCCCAACACCGGGGAGCTGTTTTTT
.	TRBV27	TRBJ1-4	.	13	CASSSYRDEKLFF	TGTGCCAGCAGTTCGTACAGGGATGAAAAACTGTTTTTT
.	TRBV9	TRBJ1-2	.	13	CASSPGQPYGYTF	TGTGCCAGCAGCCCAGGACAGCCTTATGGCTACACCTTC
.	TRBV12-5	TRBJ2-5	TRBD2	16	CASGLPQAGGSETQYF	TGTGCTAGTGGTTTACCTCAAGCGGGGGGTTCCGAGACCCAGTACTTC
.	TRBV12-5	TRBJ2-2	TRBD2	15	CASGFAGGRTGELFF	TGTGCTAGTGGTTTCGCGGGGGGACGAACCGGGGAGCTGTTTTTT
.	TRBV19	TRBJ2-7	.	14	CASSVGRGVYEQYF	TGTGCCAGCTCAGTGGGCAGGGGCGTTTACGAGCAGTACTTC
.	TRBV19	TRBJ1-5	TRBD1	15	CASRSDRALNQPQHF	TGTGCCAGTAGATCCGACAGGGCGTTAAATCAGCCCCAGCATTTT
.	TRBV5-4	TRBJ1-2	.	13	CASSLVGAIGYTF	TGTGCCAGCAGCTTGGTTGGAGCGATCGGCTACACCTTC
once	TRBV7-9	TRBJ2-1	.	14	CASSLELQYNEQFF	TGTGCCAGCAGCTTAGAGCTCCAATACAATGAGCAGTTCTTC
.	TRBV7-2	TRBJ2-3	.	16	CASSLASRHRIDTQYF	TGTGCCAGCAGCTTAGCGTCCAGACATCGTATAGATACGCAGTATTTT
.	TRBV4-1	TRBJ2-7	.	15	CASSQNQGSSYEQYF	TGCGCCAGCAGCCAAAATCAGGGATCTTCCTACGAGCAGTACTTC
.	TRBV23-1	TRBJ1-1	.	13	CASSRQLNTEAFF	TGCGCCAGCAGTCGGCAGTTGAACACTGAAGCTTTCTTT
.	TRBV25-1	TRBJ1-1	.	13	CASSEYKQREAFF	TGTGCCAGCAGTGAATATAAACAGCGGGAAGCTTTCTTT
.	TRBV24-1	TRBJ2-1	.	15	CATRDGVGPYNEQFF	TGTGCCACCAGAGACGGGGTCGGGCCCTACAATGAGCAGTTCTTC
.	TRBV4-2	TRBJ2-7	.	16	CASSQDRSRVGYEQYF	TGTGCCAGCAGCCAAGACCGGAGCAGGGTAGGTTACGAGCAGTACTTC